The count of the clone carrying this T cell receptor beta chain is one. As yet, its antigen is unknown. Original analysis: A papillary thyroid cancer distant-metastasis classifier was built from CDR3 differences across clinicopathological groups. MiXCR re-clonotyped the PCR reads for TCRdb. The V and J calls come from TCRdb's annotation, not from the publication. Among about 30,000 clones listed, 3.5% to 5% were seen once. All patients reached thyroid surgery having received no treatment beforehand. The data belong to a study of metastatic and nonmetastatic thyroid tumors. As for the study in general: Comparison of repertoires was carried out across blood and tumor or nodule tissue from malignant and benign thyroid patients.

Study conclusions and caveats: The study reportedly found significantly higher TCR beta diversity in malignant thyroid tumors than benign nodules, in blood and tumor.

V shed 5 bases, J shed 9 bases, and the junction held 9 bases outside the gene matches. This CDR3 has 14 residues. From germline, CDR1 is MNHEY and CDR2 SVGEGT. This receptor was obtained from a female donor with papillary thyroid cancer or a benign thyroid nodule (not recorded which). Some clones in this sample may be carry-over from other donors' samples. J is TRBJ2-7 and V is TRBV6-2 or TRBV6-3; 11 bases map to TRBD1. The sample comprised blood. CDR3 sequence: CASSGQGAVRGQYF. CDR3 nucleotide sequence: TGTGCCAGCAGTGGACAGGGGGCGGTCAGGGGGCAGTACTTC.